What follows are 9 T cell receptor beta chains derived from one specimen sequenced in a study of T cell responses to AZD1222 COVID-19 vaccine. Profiled with immunoSEQ multiplex PCR; TCRdb holds only in-frame clones, not every one. This sample carries roughly 200,000 clones, more than 80% of them seen once, and the ten largest clones take 3.6%. The sample consisted of peripheral blood, taken 28 days after the second dose of the MenACWY control vaccine. The receptor source for this set is an adult who received the MenACWY meningococcal vaccine as a control.

V and J are TRBV29-1 and TRBJ2-4, with D possibly TRBD1 on 5 matching bases. With 0 bases removed from V and 3 bases from J, the gap between germline ends came to 12 bases. Germline V gene lookup returns CDR1 SQVTM and CDR2 ANQGSEA. CDR3 size: 15 residues. CDR3 protein: CSVEDAGWNKNIQYF. The CDR3 DNA follows: TGCAGCGTTGAAGACGCAGGGTGGAACAAAAACATTCAGTACTTC.

The genes are TRBV29-1 and TRBJ2-7, with 12 bases lining up with TRBD2. V dropped 6 bases and J dropped 4; count of bases not matched to a gene: 4. CDR1 is SQVTM, CDR2 ANQGSEA, per germline. The CDR3 covers 13 residues. CDR3 region: CSVGLAGRYEQYF. The CDR3 DNA sequence: TGCAGCGTCGGACTAGCGGGACGGTACGAGCAGTACTTC.

The rearrangement joins TRBV29-1 to TRBJ1-5, with D hard to call. This CDR3 is 13 amino acids long. The V end was cut by 2 bases, the J end by 5 bases, with 10 bases between. CDR1 is SQVTM and CDR2 is ANQGSEA in the germline V gene. The CDR3 region is CSVETSGDQPQHF. The CDR3 DNA reads as TGCAGCGTTGAAACATCCGGGGATCAGCCCCAGCATTTT.

In its sample, this clone was seen a few times. This rearrangement joins TRBV6-5 to TRBJ2-3; D unresolved. Trimming stripped 8 bases from V and 2 bases from J, with 8 bases between. The CDR3 is made up of 12 amino acids. CDR1 is MNHEY, CDR2 SVGAGI, per germline. CDR3 residues: CASAADTDTQYF. CDR3 in DNA: TGTGCCAGCGCGGCCGACACAGATACGCAGTATTTT.

The chain recombines TRBV6-4 with TRBJ2-3; 7 bases are shared with TRBD1. V gave up 5 bases and J gave up 2 bases; unmatched junction bases: 4. The CDR3 contains 14 residues. Germline V CDR1 and CDR2: MRHNA, SNTAGT. In nucleotides, the CDR3 is TGTGCCAGCAGTACGGGACAGACCACAGATACGCAGTATTTT. Protein product: CASSTGQTTDTQYF.

Only one count was recorded for this clone. The genes are TRBV6-6 and TRBJ1-5, with 9 positions matching TRBD1. Trimming at V came to 5 bases and at J to 5 bases, leaving 7 bases not matched to a gene. Germline-derived CDR1 and CDR2 are MNHNY and SVGAGI (reference sequence). The CDR3 has 15 residues. The CDR3 loop is CASSALTGGDQPQHF. The CDR3 nucleotides are TGTGCCAGCAGTGCCCTGACAGGGGGTGATCAGCCCCAGCATTTT.

The chain has TRBV18 and TRBJ1-2; no definite D call. V was pared by 2 bases and J by 7 bases, with 8 bases between. The CDR3 spans 12 residues. In germline, CDR1 is KGHSH, CDR2 LQKENI. The CDR3 is CASSPSESGYTF. The CDR3 DNA is TGTGCCAGCTCACCATCGGAATCTGGCTACACCTTC.

The CDR3 sequence: CASSSRQGNQPQHF. The DNA of the CDR3 is TGTGCCAGCAGTTCCCGACAGGGCAATCAGCCCCAGCATTTT. The V gene is TRBV27, the J gene TRBJ1-5; D is perhaps TRBD1 (6 bases). Looked up from germline, CDR1 is MNHEY and CDR2 is SMNVEV (reference sequence). Deletions cut 4 bases from V and 2 bases from J, with 9 bases between. The CDR3 runs to 14 residues.

This rearrangement joins TRBV7-9 to TRBJ1-1; possibly TRBD1 for D (6 bases). CDR1 is SEHNR and CDR2 is FQNEAQ in the germline V gene (reference sequence). CDR3 length: 15 amino acids. V lost 1 base to trimming and J lost 7 bases, with 16 bases between them. The CDR3 is CASSLVSPGAVEAFF. For the CDR3, the DNA is TGTGCCAGCAGCTTAGTCTCTCCAGGGGCGGTTGAAGCTTTCTTT.